The sample holds a few counts of the clone carrying this T cell receptor beta chain. Antigen specificity is unknown. The sample is drawn from a study of blood T cells in healthy people across ages. This CDR3 is 12 amino acids long. Germline-derived CDR1 and CDR2 are MNHEY and SVGAGI. V dropped 8 bases and J dropped 1 base, with 5 bases sitting between them. It was with a sample-barcoded 5' primer and a J-beta primer mix that a second PCR of about 6 to 12 cycles was run. TCRdb recomputed calls from the 5' RACE reads with MiXCR, one row per CDR3 protein. The sample shows some 800,000 distinct CDR3 sequences, around a quarter of them seen only once. Study outcomes and limitations: Relative to aged donors, long-lived donors carried more naive CD4+ cells and displayed higher diversity.

The same specimen was also included in a second study, on T cells of mothers and their children. That study reports: Donation came from a few healthy Caucasian mothers together with their six children. Slightly higher but non-significant overlap marked related mother-child pairs versus unrelated pairs.

This TCR was sampled from a boy between 10 and 17 years old in good health. J is TRBJ2-2 and V is TRBV6-5; tentatively, D is TRBD1 (5 bases). Source material: blood. CDR3 loop: CASQGNTGELFF. The CDR3 coding sequence is TGTGCCAGCCAGGGGAACACCGGGGAGCTGTTTTTT.